Included here is one T cell receptor (beta chain) sequence, with context. The antigen is unknown. The data belong to a study of metastatic and nonmetastatic thyroid tumors. At the level of the study: Across blood and tumor or nodule tissue, repertoires from malignant and benign thyroid patients were compared with one another. Study-level findings and limits: Across blood and tumor, TCR beta diversity in malignant thyroid tumors was reportedly significantly higher than in benign nodules.

Thyroid surgery was performed in patients who had received no treatment beforehand. As originally analysed: Clinicopathological groups differed in CDR3, with these differences serving to build a distant-metastasis classifier for papillary thyroid cancer. TCRdb reprocessed the PCR reads via MiXCR. TCRdb's processing, not the study's, gives the V and J calls here. The sample records 4,200 or so clones, around 35% being singletons. The CDR3 sequence is 12 residues long. The V gene lost 2 bases and the J gene lost 6 bases, with 8 bases spanning the gap. CDR1 and CDR2 (germline): SGHTA, FQGNSA. Sequenced: adjacent normal tissue. The receptor comes from a female donor with papillary thyroid cancer or a benign thyroid nodule (not recorded which). Some clones in this sample may be carry-over from other donors' samples. The rearrangement uses TRBV7-2 and TRBJ2-7, with a possible D match to TRBD2 (5 bases). The CDR3 here is CASSLLGGEQYF. The CDR3 DNA is TGTGCCAGCAGCTTACTAGGAGGCGAGCAGTACTTC.